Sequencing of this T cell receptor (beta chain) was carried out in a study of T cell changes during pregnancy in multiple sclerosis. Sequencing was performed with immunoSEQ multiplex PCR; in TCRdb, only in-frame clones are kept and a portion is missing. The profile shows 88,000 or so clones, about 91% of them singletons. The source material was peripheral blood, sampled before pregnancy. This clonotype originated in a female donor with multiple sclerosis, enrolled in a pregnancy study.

The DNA of the CDR3 is TGTGCCAGCAGGCCCGACAGGGTTGGGGAGACCCAGTACTTC. It yields the protein CASRPDRVGETQYF. This chain joins TRBV5-4 and TRBJ2-5, with TRBD1 identical over 7 bases. Germline lookup yields CDR1 SGHNT and CDR2 YYREEE (reference sequence). The CDR3 spans 14 residues. V shed 5 bases and J 5 bases; nucleotides not matched to a gene: 9.